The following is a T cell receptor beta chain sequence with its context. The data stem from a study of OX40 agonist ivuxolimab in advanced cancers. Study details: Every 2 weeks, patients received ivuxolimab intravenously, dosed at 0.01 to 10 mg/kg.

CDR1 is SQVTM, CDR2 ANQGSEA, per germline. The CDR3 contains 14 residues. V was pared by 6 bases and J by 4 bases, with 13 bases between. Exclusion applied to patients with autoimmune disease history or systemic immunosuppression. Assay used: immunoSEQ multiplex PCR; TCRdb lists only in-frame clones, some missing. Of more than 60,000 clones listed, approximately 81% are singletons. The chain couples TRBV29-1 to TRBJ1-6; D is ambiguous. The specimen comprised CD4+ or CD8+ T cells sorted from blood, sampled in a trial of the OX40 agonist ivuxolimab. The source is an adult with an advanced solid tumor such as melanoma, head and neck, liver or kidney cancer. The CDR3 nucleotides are TGCAGCGTAGCCGAGGGTCAATATAATTCACCCCTCCACTTT. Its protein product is CSVAEGQYNSPLHF.